The 2 T cell receptor beta chains below come from one sample, sequenced in a study of molecular identifiers for immune sequencing clone quantification. In TCRdb, the PCR reads were re-called with MiXCR into one record per CDR3 protein. The table records about 300,000 distinct CDR3 sequences, about a fifth of them present only once. Material for sequencing was naive CD8+ T cells from blood, with Jurkat cell RNA spiked in. The subset here: FACS-sorted CD8+CD4-CCR7+CD45RA+ naive T cells. These receptors were obtained from a human donor in good health. Some libraries in this study had Jurkat cell RNA spiked in.

This clonotype was counted many times. The chain joins TRBV5-6 to TRBJ2-7; 8 positions match TRBD2. The trim removed 1 base at V and 3 bases at J, leaving 9 bases unmatched. The CDR3 length is 16 residues. Germline V gives CDR1 SGHDT, CDR2 YYEEEE. In DNA, the CDR3 is TGTGCCAGCAGCTTGTTAGCGGGACTCCCTTTCTACGAGCAGTACTTC. This encodes CASSLLAGLPFYEQYF.

The chain joins TRBV6-5 to TRBJ1-1; D is uncertain. Germline V gives CDR1 MNHEY, CDR2 SVGAGI. V dropped 0 bases and J dropped 0 bases, with 11 bases sitting between them. CDR3 length: 16 residues. The CDR3: CASSYSFGGLNTEAFF. The DNA of the CDR3 is TGTGCCAGCAGTTACTCCTTCGGCGGACTGAACACTGAAGCTTTCTTT.